What follows are 3 T cell receptor beta chains derived from one specimen sequenced in a study of blood T cell repertoires in COVID-19 (dated by TCRdb to the early 2020s). Library prep was done by the immunoSEQ multiplex PCR assay. The table comes from immuneACCESS by way of TCRdb, which keeps in-frame sequences with V and J called. Part of the clones is missing from these tables; in studies checked, under half for an unresolved V gene and the rest for unknown reasons. The sample table shows 200,000 to 250,000 clones, and around 80% are seen once. The ten largest clones add up to over 14% of the sample. The sample was PBMCs or T cells enriched from blood (not recorded which). The receptors stem from a man between 40 and 49 years old who had recovered from COVID-19.

Concerning this clone itself: One junction end disagrees with the germline gene, perhaps due to a read error. The CDR3 is CASSDRDSDEQYF. The CDR3 DNA follows: TGTGCCAGCAGTGACAGGGACTCCGACGAGCAGTACTTC. The V gene is TRBV25-1, the J gene TRBJ2-7; perhaps TRBD2 as D (6 bases). The germline V gene has CDR1 MGHDK and CDR2 SYGVNS. CDR3 size: 13 residues.

This clone was seen only once. This chain links TRBV5-5 with TRBJ1-2; 12 positions agree with TRBD1. Germline trimming cut 0 bases from V and 4 bases from J; bases unmatched to any gene: 1. From germline, CDR1 is SGHKS and CDR2 YYEKEE (reference sequence). The CDR3 spans 15 residues. CDR3 coding DNA: TGTGCCAGCAGCTTGGGGGGACAGGGGGCCTATGGCTACACCTTC. Amino acids: CASSLGGQGAYGYTF.

This chain connects TRBV5-4 to TRBJ2-7; 8 bases match TRBD2. Germline CDR1 and CDR2: SGHNT and YYREEE (reference sequence). CDR3 length: 17 amino acids. V lost 8 bases and J lost 4; bases outside the gene matches: 20. Here the CDR3 DNA reads TGTGCCAGTCTGACCCTAGCGGGTATAAGCATAGGGTACGAGCAGTACTTC. This encodes CASLTLAGISIGYEQYF.